This TCR delta chain came from a study of gamma-delta T cells after stem cell transplantation. The V gene's germline CDR1 is GEAIGNYY and CDR2 EKD. This CDR3 has 20 residues. TCRdb re-processed the RT-PCR reads via CATT. The sample shows some 14,000 delta-chain clones, 9.4% of them seen only once. This clone was detected only a few times. TCRdb has a much larger clone's protein, which differs at residue 17 from the translation of this DNA, likely because of a read error; what is shown is the protein translated from the DNA. The V gene is TRDV2, the J gene TRDJ3; possibly TRDD3 for D (5 bases). The sample taken for sequencing was gamma-delta T cells. This clonotype originated in a human donor. It is not recorded whose cells these are; they may come from a transplant donor. The DNA of the CDR3 is TGTGCCTGTGACACCCTGCCAGCCGGACCGAGCTCCTGGGACACCCGAAAGATGTTTTTC. It is translated as CACDTLPAGPSSWDTRKMFF.